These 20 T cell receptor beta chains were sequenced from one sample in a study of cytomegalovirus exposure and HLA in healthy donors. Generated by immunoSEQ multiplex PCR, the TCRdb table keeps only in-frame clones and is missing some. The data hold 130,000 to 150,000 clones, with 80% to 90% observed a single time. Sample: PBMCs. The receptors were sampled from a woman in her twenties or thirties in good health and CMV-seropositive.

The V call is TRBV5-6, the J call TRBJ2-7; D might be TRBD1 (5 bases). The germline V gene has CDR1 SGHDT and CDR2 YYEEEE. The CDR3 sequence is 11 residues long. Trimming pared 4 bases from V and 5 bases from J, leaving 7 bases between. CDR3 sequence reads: CASSRGHEQYF. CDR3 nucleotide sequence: TGTGCCAGCAGCAGGGGCCACGAGCAGTACTTC.

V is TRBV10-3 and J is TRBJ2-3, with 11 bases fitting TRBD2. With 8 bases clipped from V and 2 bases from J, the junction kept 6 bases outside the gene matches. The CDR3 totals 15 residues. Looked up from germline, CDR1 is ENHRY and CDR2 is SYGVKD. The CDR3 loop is CAIAPSGRTTDTQYF. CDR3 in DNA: TGTGCCATCGCCCCTAGCGGGAGGACCACAGATACGCAGTATTTT.

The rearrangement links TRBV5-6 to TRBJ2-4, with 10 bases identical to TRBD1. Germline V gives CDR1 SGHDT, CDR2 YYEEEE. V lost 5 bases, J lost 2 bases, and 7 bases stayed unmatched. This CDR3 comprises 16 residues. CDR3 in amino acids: CASRTGTGDPKNIQYF. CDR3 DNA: TGTGCCAGCAGAACCGGGACAGGGGATCCCAAAAACATTCAGTACTTC.

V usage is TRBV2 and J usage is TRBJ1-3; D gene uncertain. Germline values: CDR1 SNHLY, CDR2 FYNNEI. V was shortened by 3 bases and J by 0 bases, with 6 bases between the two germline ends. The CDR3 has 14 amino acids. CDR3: CASSEGRSGNTIYF. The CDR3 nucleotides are TGTGCCAGCAGTGAGGGCCGCTCTGGAAACACCATATATTTT.

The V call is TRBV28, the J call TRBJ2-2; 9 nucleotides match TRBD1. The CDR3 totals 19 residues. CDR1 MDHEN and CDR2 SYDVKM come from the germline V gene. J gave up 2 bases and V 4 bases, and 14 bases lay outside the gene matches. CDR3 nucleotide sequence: TGTGCCAGCAGTTCGCTATACATTGGACAGGGGTCTAACACCGGGGAGCTGTTTTTT. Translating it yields CASSSLYIGQGSNTGELFF.

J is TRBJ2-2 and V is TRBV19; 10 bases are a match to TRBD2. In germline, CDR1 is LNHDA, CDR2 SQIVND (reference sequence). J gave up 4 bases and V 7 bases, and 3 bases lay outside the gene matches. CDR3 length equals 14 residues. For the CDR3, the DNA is TGTGCCAGTATAAGCGGGAGGGGCACCGGGGAGCTGTTTTTT. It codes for CASISGRGTGELFF.

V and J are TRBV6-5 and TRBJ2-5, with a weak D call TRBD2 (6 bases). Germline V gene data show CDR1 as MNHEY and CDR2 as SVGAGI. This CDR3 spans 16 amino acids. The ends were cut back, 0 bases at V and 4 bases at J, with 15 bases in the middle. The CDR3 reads CASSYSILGRRETQYF. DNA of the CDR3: TGTGCCAGCAGTTACTCGATTCTGGGGAGGAGAGAGACCCAGTACTTC.

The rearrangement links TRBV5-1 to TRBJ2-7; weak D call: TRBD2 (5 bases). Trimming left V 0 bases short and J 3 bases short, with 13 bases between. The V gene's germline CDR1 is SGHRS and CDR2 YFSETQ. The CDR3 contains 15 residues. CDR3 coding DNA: TGCGCCAGCAGCTTGGGGGGATCGAGGGACTACGAGCAGTACTTC. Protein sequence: CASSLGGSRDYEQYF.

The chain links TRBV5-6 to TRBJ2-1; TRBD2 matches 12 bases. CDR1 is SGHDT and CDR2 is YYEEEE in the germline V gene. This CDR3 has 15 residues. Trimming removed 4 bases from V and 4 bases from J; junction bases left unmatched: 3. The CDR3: CASSRGLAGYNEQFF. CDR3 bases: TGTGCCAGCAGCAGGGGACTAGCGGGTTACAATGAGCAGTTCTTC.

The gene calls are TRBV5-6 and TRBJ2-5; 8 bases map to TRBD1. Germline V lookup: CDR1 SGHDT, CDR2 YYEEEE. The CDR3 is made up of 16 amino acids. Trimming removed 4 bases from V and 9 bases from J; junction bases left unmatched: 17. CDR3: CASSPATGQGSSAQYF. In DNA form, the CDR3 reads TGTGCCAGCAGCCCAGCCACCGGACAGGGATCTTCAGCCCAGTACTTC.

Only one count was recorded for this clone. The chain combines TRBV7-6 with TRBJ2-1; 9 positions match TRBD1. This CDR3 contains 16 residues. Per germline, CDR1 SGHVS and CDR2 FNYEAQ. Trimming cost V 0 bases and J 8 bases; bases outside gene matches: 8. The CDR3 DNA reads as TGTGCCAGCAGCTTAGCGTCCGGGACAGGGAGGTATGAGCAGTTCTTC. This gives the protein CASSLASGTGRYEQFF.

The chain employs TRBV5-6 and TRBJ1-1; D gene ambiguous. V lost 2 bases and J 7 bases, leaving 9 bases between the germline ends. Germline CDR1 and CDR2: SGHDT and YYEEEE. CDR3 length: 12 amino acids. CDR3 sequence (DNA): TGTGCCAGCAGCTTCCTCGGTAATGAAGCTTTCTTT. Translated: CASSFLGNEAFF.

The CDR3, as DNA: TGCGCCAGCAGCCCACAGACAGGGGCTGGAAACACCATATATTTT. Its translation is CASSPQTGAGNTIYF. This chain joins TRBV4-1 and TRBJ1-3; 8 nucleotides agree with TRBD1. The CDR3 runs 15 residues. Germline V gene sequence: CDR1 MGHRA, CDR2 YSYEKL. The trim removed 4 bases at V and 2 bases at J, leaving 4 bases unmatched.

CDR3 protein: CASSLTGGAYTEAFF. The CDR3 DNA reads as TGTGCCAGCAGTTTAACAGGGGGCGCGTACACTGAAGCTTTCTTT. The chain combines TRBV28 with TRBJ1-1; TRBD1 matches 9 bases. V shed 2 bases and J 3 bases; nucleotides not matched to a gene: 4. The CDR3 loop spans 15 amino acids. Germline-derived CDR1 and CDR2 are MDHEN and SYDVKM.

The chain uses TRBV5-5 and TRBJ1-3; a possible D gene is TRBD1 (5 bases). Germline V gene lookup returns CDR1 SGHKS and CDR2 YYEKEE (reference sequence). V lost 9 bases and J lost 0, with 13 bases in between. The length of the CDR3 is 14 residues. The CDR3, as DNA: TGTGCCACCCGCGGGGACTCCTCTGGAAACACCATATATTTT. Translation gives CATRGDSSGNTIYF.

For the CDR3, the DNA is TGCGCCAGCAGCCAATACAGGGACGGAACAGATACGCAGTATTTT. It yields the protein CASSQYRDGTDTQYF. The rearrangement uses TRBV4-1 and TRBJ2-3; perhaps TRBD1 as D (6 bases). This CDR3 comprises 15 residues. Germline CDR1 is MGHRA and CDR2 is YSYEKL. V was pared by 2 bases and J by 3 bases, with 12 bases between.

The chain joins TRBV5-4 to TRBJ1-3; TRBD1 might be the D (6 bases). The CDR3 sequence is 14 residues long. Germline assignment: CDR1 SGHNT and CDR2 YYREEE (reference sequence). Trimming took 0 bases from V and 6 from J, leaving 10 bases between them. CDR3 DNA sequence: TGTGCCAGCAGCTTGGGACAGGACGTAAACACCATATATTTT. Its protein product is CASSLGQDVNTIYF.

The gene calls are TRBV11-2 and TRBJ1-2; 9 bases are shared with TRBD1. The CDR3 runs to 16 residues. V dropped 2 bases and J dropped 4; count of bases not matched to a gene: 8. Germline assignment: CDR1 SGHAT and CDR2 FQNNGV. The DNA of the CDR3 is TGTGCCAGCAGCTTAAGGAGGACAGGGGAGGGCTATGGCTACACCTTC. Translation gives CASSLRRTGEGYGYTF. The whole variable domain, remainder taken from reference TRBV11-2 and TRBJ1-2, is EAGVAQSPRYKIIEKRQSVAFWCNPISGHATLYWYQQILGQGPKLLIQFQNNGVVDDSQLPKDRFSAERLKGVDSTLKIQPAKLEDSAVYLCASSLRRTGEGYGYTFGSGTRLTVV.

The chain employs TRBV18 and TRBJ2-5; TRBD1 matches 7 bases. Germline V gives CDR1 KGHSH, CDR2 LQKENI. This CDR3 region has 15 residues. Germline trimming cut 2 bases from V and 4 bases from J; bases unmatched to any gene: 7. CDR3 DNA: TGTGCCAGCTCACCAGGAAGACAGGGTGGAGAGACCCAGTACTTC. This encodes CASSPGRQGGETQYF.

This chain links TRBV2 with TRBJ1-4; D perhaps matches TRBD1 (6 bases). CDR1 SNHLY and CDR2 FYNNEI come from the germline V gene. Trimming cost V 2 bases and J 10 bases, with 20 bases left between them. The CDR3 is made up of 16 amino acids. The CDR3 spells CASSEPHARQAPKLFF. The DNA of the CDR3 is TGTGCCAGCAGTGAACCCCATGCCAGACAGGCACCAAAACTGTTTTTT.